The 22 T cell receptor beta chains below were found in one sample sequenced in a study of blood T cell repertoires in COVID-19. TCRdb's copy holds only in-frame clones and misses some; the assay was immunoSEQ multiplex PCR. The sample yields some 410,000 clones, roughly 88% seen once. Material for sequencing was PBMCs or T cells enriched from blood (not recorded which). These receptors all come from a woman aged 30 to 39 with acute COVID-19.

This rearrangement joins TRBV19 to TRBJ1-5; the D gene is possibly TRBD1 (5 bases). The germline CDR1 and CDR2 sequences are LNHDA and SQIVND (reference sequence). V gave up 2 bases and J gave up 11 bases, with 19 bases separating them. The CDR3 runs to 15 residues. For the CDR3, the DNA is TGTGCCAGTAGTATACGGACGGGGGACCTTAGGGCCCAGCATTTT. Protein sequence: CASSIRTGDLRAQHF.

The V gene is TRBV4-1, the J gene TRBJ1-2, with D perhaps matching TRBD1 (6 bases). The CDR3 spans 15 residues. Germline V gene data show CDR1 as MGHRA and CDR2 as YSYEKL. Trimming removed 1 base from V and 6 bases from J, with 15 bases in between. The CDR3 DNA follows: TGCGCCAGCAGCCAAGTACGGGGGGGCTACGATGGCTACACCTTC. Amino acids: CASSQVRGGYDGYTF.

CDR3 bases: TGTGCCAGCTCACCAATATTCGGGGAGACCCAGTACTTC. Protein product: CASSPIFGETQYF. The genes are TRBV18 and TRBJ2-5, with D uncertain. V shed 2 bases and J shed 5 bases, with 9 bases lying between them. Germline CDR1 reads KGHSH; CDR2 reads LQKENI. The CDR3 has 13 residues.

This clone was seen once. The chain is built from TRBV25-1 and TRBJ1-2, with D hard to call. CDR1 is MGHDK, CDR2 SYGVNS, per germline. This CDR3 comprises 12 residues. The germline V and J ends were trimmed by 4 bases and 5 bases, with 8 bases remaining between them. The CDR3 sequence is CASSVTDYGYTF. The CDR3 nucleotides are TGTGCCAGCAGTGTGACTGATTATGGCTACACCTTC.

This chain connects TRBV5-4 to TRBJ2-3; the match to TRBD1 covers 7 bases. V was clipped by 3 bases and J by 6 bases; unmatched bases: 7. Germline V gives CDR1 SGHNT, CDR2 YYREEE (reference sequence). This CDR3 spans 14 amino acids. DNA for the CDR3: TGTGCCAGCAGCTCCCCTGACAGGGTTGATACGCAGTATTTT. Its translation: CASSSPDRVDTQYF.

The chain links TRBV6-5 to TRBJ1-5; D may be TRBD1 (5 bases). The germline V and J ends were trimmed by 6 bases and 1 base, with 13 bases remaining between them. This CDR3 spans 15 amino acids. Germline values: CDR1 MNHEY, CDR2 SVGAGI. The DNA for the CDR3 is TGTGCCAGCAGCCGTCAGGGTAACAGCAATCAGCCCCAGCATTTT. Translating it yields CASSRQGNSNQPQHF.

The V and J genes are TRBV5-1 and TRBJ2-1, with D tentatively TRBD1 (6 bases). CDR1 and CDR2 (germline): SGHRS, YFSETQ. V was clipped by 0 bases and J by 10 bases, with 8 bases between them. CDR3 length equals 12 residues. The CDR3 sequence is CASSLVGGEQFF. The CDR3 nucleotides are TGCGCCAGCAGCTTGGTAGGGGGAGAGCAGTTCTTC.

V usage is TRBV5-1 and J usage is TRBJ2-7; 8 nucleotides match TRBD2. CDR1 is SGHRS, CDR2 YFSETQ, per germline. The CDR3 consists of 15 residues. After removal of 5 bases from V and 4 bases from J, the junction contained 11 bases not matched to a gene. CDR3 sequence: CASRTFSGVNYEQYF. The CDR3 coding sequence is TGCGCCAGCAGAACCTTTAGCGGGGTTAATTACGAGCAGTACTTC. Complete variable domain (other parts from reference TRBV5-1 and TRBJ2-7): KAGVTQTPRYLIKTRGQQVTLSCSPISGHRSVSWYQQTPGQGLQFLFEYFSETQRNKGNFPGRFSGRQFSNSRSEMNVSTLELGDSALYLCASRTFSGVNYEQYFGPGTRLTVT.

The chain recombines TRBV10-3 with TRBJ2-2; D may be TRBD1 (6 bases). Germline V lookup: CDR1 ENHRY, CDR2 SYGVKD. The germline V and J ends were trimmed by 3 bases and 0 bases, with 11 bases remaining between them. There are 16 residues in the CDR3. The CDR3 DNA follows: TGTGCCATCAGTGACCCCGGGACACCGAACACCGGGGAGCTGTTTTTT. It specifies CAISDPGTPNTGELFF.

The CDR3, as DNA: TGTGCCAGCACTCCCCTCAGGGAGGTCGGCTCCTACGAGCAGTACTTC. Its protein is CASTPLREVGSYEQYF. V and J are TRBV28 and TRBJ2-7; D possibly corresponds to TRBD2 (6 bases). The CDR3 is 16 amino acids. V was shortened by 7 bases and J by 0 bases, with 19 bases between the two germline ends. Germline CDR1 and CDR2: MDHEN and SYDVKM.

The rearrangement uses TRBV2 and TRBJ2-1; possible D gene TRBD1, 6 bases. Looked up from germline, CDR1 is SNHLY and CDR2 is FYNNEI. This CDR3 spans 13 amino acids. V was shortened by 4 bases and J by 7 bases, with 11 bases between the two germline ends. CDR3 DNA: TGTGCCAGCAGTGCCGGGACACAAAATGAGCAGTTCTTC. Protein product: CASSAGTQNEQFF.

V usage is TRBV7-2 and J usage is TRBJ1-5, with D uncertain. Deletions cut 1 base from V and 0 bases from J, with 7 bases between. The CDR3 loop spans 15 amino acids. CDR1 and CDR2 from the germline V gene are SGHTA and FQGNSA. The DNA of the CDR3 is TGTGCCAGCAGCTTAGATGGCGGTAGCAATCAGCCCCAGCATTTT. Translating gives CASSLDGGSNQPQHF.

This clone was seen just once. The chain uses TRBV7-2 and TRBJ1-2; D gene ambiguous. Germline V gives CDR1 SGHTA, CDR2 FQGNSA. V was cut by 1 base and J by 5 bases, with 17 bases left in between. This CDR3 comprises 16 residues. In DNA, the CDR3 is TGTGCCAGCAGCTTAGGGCCCGGCGGAGCCAAGTATGGCTACACCTTC. Translating it yields CASSLGPGGAKYGYTF.

The chain links TRBV24-1 to TRBJ1-3; 7 bases align to TRBD1. CDR3 length: 16 residues. Germline V gene lookup returns CDR1 KGHDR and CDR2 SFDVKD. Trimming removed 5 bases from V and 8 bases from J; junction bases left unmatched: 14. The CDR3 spells CATSVGTGDAWDTIYF. The CDR3 nucleotides are TGTGCCACCAGTGTAGGAACAGGGGACGCCTGGGACACCATATATTTT.

This chain links TRBV10-3 with TRBJ1-2, with 8 bases identical to TRBD1. Per germline, CDR1 ENHRY and CDR2 SYGVKD. Losses at the gene ends were 3 bases for V and 2 bases for J; bases not matched to a gene: 11. This CDR3 comprises 17 residues. The CDR3 nucleotides read TGTGCCATCAGTGAAGGTATCGGGACAGGACCAAACTATGGCTACACCTTC. This translates into CAISEGIGTGPNYGYTF.

The chain joins TRBV9 to TRBJ1-1; 8 nucleotides match TRBD1. Germline V lookup: CDR1 SGDLS, CDR2 YYNGEE. The trim removed 0 bases at V and 3 bases at J, leaving 13 bases unmatched. CDR3 length equals 18 residues. The CDR3 sequence: CASSVGLNQPGQDTEAFF. Written as DNA, the CDR3 is TGTGCCAGCAGCGTAGGGTTAAACCAACCGGGACAGGACACTGAAGCTTTCTTT.

The chain is built from TRBV15 and TRBJ2-2; D remains ambiguous. V was trimmed by 0 bases and J by 2 bases, leaving 10 bases between them. The length of the CDR3 is 16 residues. Germline values: CDR1 LNHNV, CDR2 YYDKDF (reference sequence). CDR3 in amino acids: CATSRDWADNTGELFF. The CDR3, as DNA: TGTGCCACCAGCAGAGATTGGGCAGATAACACCGGGGAGCTGTTTTTT. Using reference TRBV15 and TRBJ2-2 for the parts outside the CDR3, the full variable domain is DAMVIQNPRYQVTQFGKPVTLSCSQTLNHNVMYWYQQKSSQAPKLLFHYYDKDFNNEADTPDNFQSRRPNTSFCFLDIRSPGLGDTAMYLCATSRDWADNTGELFFGEGSRLTVL.

The chain links TRBV3-1 (or the pseudogene TRBV3-2) to TRBJ2-5; D is unresolved. CDR1 LGHDT and CDR2 YNNKEL come from the germline V gene (reference sequence). CDR3 length: 13 residues. V gave up 4 bases and J gave up 4 bases, with 10 bases separating them. The CDR3 is CASSPPGGETQYF. In DNA form, the CDR3 reads TGTGCCAGCAGCCCTCCAGGTGGAGAGACCCAGTACTTC.

The CDR3 reads CASRKDRFQLFF. The DNA of the CDR3 is TGTGCCAGCAGGAAGGACAGGTTTCAACTGTTTTTT. The chain combines TRBV2 with TRBJ1-4; 7 bases line up with TRBD1. The CDR3 is 12 amino acids. The germline V gene has CDR1 SNHLY and CDR2 FYNNEI. Trimming at V came to 6 bases and at J to 12 bases, leaving 7 bases not matched to a gene.

This chain joins TRBV9 and TRBJ1-1; TRBD1 might be the D (6 bases). The V end was cut by 4 bases, the J end by 0 bases, with 22 bases between. Germline lookup yields CDR1 SGDLS and CDR2 YYNGEE. The CDR3 contains 18 residues. CDR3 residues: CASSSEGLGQRMNTEAFF. For the CDR3, the DNA is TGTGCCAGCAGCTCCGAAGGATTAGGACAGCGCATGAACACTGAAGCTTTCTTT.

The rearrangement links TRBV7-8 to TRBJ2-1, with 14 bases aligning to TRBD2. CDR3 length equals 17 residues. The V gene end was trimmed by 3 bases and the J gene end by 8 bases; junction bases not matched to a gene: 9. Germline V gene data show CDR1 as SGHVS and CDR2 as FQNEAQ. For the CDR3, the DNA is TGTGCCAGCAGCTTGGGGACTAGCGGGGGTTATATGTATGAGCAGTTCTTC. The encoded protein is CASSLGTSGGYMYEQFF.

V gene TRBV18 combines with J gene TRBJ2-3, with 7 bases that match TRBD2. The ends lost 3 bases at V and 3 bases at J; junction bases unmatched: 6. This CDR3 is 15 amino acids long. The V gene's germline CDR1 is KGHSH and CDR2 LQKENI. DNA for the CDR3: TGTGCCAGCTCACCCCGGGGCGGGGGAACAGATACGCAGTATTTT. This encodes CASSPRGGGTDTQYF.